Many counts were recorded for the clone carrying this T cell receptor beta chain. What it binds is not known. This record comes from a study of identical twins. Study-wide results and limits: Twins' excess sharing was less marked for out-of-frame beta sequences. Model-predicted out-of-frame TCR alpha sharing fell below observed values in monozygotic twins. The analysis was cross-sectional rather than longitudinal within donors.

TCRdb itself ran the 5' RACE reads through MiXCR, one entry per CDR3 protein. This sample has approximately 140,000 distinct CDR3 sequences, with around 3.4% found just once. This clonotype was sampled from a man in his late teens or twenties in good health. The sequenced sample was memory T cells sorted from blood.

CDR3 protein: CASSFSPGQPQHF. The CDR3, as DNA: TGTGCCAGCAGTTTTTCGCCTGGGCAGCCCCAGCATTTT. This sequence joins TRBV12-3 or TRBV12-4 and TRBJ1-5; D gene unclear. The CDR3 spans 13 residues. The V end was cut by 3 bases, the J end by 7 bases, with 10 bases between.